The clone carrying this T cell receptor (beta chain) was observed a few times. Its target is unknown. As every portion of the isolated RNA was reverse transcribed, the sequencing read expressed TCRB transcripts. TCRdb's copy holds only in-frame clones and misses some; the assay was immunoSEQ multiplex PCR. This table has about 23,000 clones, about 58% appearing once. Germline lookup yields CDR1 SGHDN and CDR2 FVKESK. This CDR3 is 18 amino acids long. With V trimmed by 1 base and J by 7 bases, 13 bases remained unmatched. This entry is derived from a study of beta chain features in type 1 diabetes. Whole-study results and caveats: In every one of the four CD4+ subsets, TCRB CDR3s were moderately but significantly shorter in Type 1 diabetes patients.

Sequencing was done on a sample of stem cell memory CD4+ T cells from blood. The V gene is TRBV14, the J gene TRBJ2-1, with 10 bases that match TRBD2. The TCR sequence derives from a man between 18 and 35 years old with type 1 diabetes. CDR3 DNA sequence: TGTGCCAGCAGCCAAGCCTATTTGATTAGCGGGAGGCGGAATGAGCAGTTCTTC. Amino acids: CASSQAYLISGRRNEQFF.